These 5 T cell receptor beta chains were sequenced from one sample in a study of T cell responses to AZD1222 COVID-19 vaccine. Profiling relied on immunoSEQ multiplex PCR, and the TCRdb table lists in-frame clones only, not all of them. The profile covers fewer than 200,000 clones, with roughly 94% appearing a single time and around 1.6% taken by the ten largest. This material consisted of peripheral blood, taken 28 days after the second AZD1222 dose. These receptors all stem from an adult who received the AZD1222 COVID-19 vaccine.

The chain recombines TRBV10-3 with TRBJ1-2, with D hard to call. The CDR3 length is 12 residues. The ends were cut back, 0 bases at V and 8 bases at J, with 7 bases in the middle. Germline loops: CDR1 ENHRY, CDR2 SYGVKD. Written as DNA, the CDR3 is TGTGCCATCAGTGAGTCGGGAGAGGGCTACACCTTC. As protein: CAISESGEGYTF.

This chain connects TRBV5-4 to TRBJ1-2; D call uncertain. CDR1 SGHNT and CDR2 YYREEE come from the germline V gene (reference sequence). The CDR3 sequence is 15 residues long. The V and J ends lost 2 bases and 6 bases respectively, with 17 bases between them. The CDR3 spells CASSLPGRTHHGYTF. The CDR3 DNA reads TGTGCCAGCAGCTTACCGGGCCGAACTCATCATGGCTACACCTTC.

V and J are TRBV3-1 (or the pseudogene TRBV3-2) and TRBJ1-2, with D perhaps TRBD1 (5 bases). Germline assignment: CDR1 LGHDT and CDR2 YNNKEL (reference sequence). The CDR3 totals 17 residues. V lost 0 bases to trimming and J lost 8 bases, with 22 bases between them. CDR3 protein: CASSQDLLNPGVGGYTF. The CDR3 DNA sequence: TGTGCCAGCAGCCAAGATCTTCTAAATCCGGGGGTCGGAGGCTACACCTTC.

The chain has TRBV19 and TRBJ1-5, with no clear D. The V and J ends lost 8 bases and 9 bases respectively, with 14 bases between them. The CDR3 consists of 12 residues. The germline CDR1 and CDR2 sequences are LNHDA and SQIVND (reference sequence). CDR3 sequence (DNA): TGTGCCAGTGCGGACGGCGTATTGCCCCAGCATTTT. Amino acids: CASADGVLPQHF.

The genes are TRBV30 and TRBJ1-2; the match to TRBD1 covers 10 bases. This CDR3 contains 15 residues. CDR1 and CDR2 (germline): GTSNPN, SVGIG (reference sequence). V was clipped by 2 bases and J by 3 bases; unmatched bases: 6. The CDR3 reads CAWSSPGQGYYGYTF. The CDR3 DNA is TGTGCCTGGAGTAGTCCGGGACAGGGGTACTATGGCTACACCTTC.